This TCR beta chain appears in the sequencing data of a study of radiotherapy plus CTLA-4 blockade in lung cancer. Study-level background: Around 19% of enrolled patients responded objectively, and over 30% had disease control.

Germline CDR1 reads SQVTM; CDR2 reads ANQGSEA. The CDR3 loop spans 11 amino acids. V was trimmed by 6 bases and J by 8 bases, leaving 10 bases between them. Focal radiation plus CTLA-4 blockade with ipilimumab was given to patients with chemo-refractory metastatic non-small-cell lung cancer. Study-level results: Response, reportedly, was best predicted by interferon-beta along with early blood T cell clone dynamics. Some TCR clones had been derived from tumors. These clones expanded in peripheral blood after radiotherapy plus ipilimumab.

Comment on this clone: Its antigen is undetermined.

Assay: immunoSEQ multiplex PCR; the TCRdb copy retains only in-frame clones and omits some. Here the sample spans 85,000 to 95,000 clones, approximately 82% being singletons. This sequence joins TRBV29-1 and TRBJ1-4; a weak D match, TRBD1 (5 bases). This clonotype was obtained from a human donor with non-small cell lung cancer that progressed on radiotherapy plus ipilimumab. The source material was peripheral blood, sampled from a patient treated with radiotherapy plus ipilimumab. CDR3 sequence (DNA): TGCAGCGTCCAAGGGGTGGAAAAACTGTTTTTT. Translating gives CSVQGVEKLFF.